This entry lists 18 T cell receptor beta chains sequenced from one sample in a study of monozygotic twins with inflammatory bowel disease. Using the 5' RACE reads, TCRdb records one entry per CDR3 protein without DNA. The sample table includes some 170,000 distinct CDR3 sequences. The material sequenced was blood. The receptors originated from a human donor with ulcerative colitis or Crohn's disease, or a healthy co-twin of an affected twin (not recorded which).

J is TRBJ1-5 and V is TRBV7-2. The CDR3 length is 15 residues. CDR1 is SGHTA and CDR2 is FQGNSA in the germline V gene. The CDR3 loop is CASSLEFFSNQPQHF.

V and J are TRBV11-2 and TRBJ2-5; TCRdb outputs TRBD1, but without DNA this stays unchecked. The germline gives CDR1 SGHAT, CDR2 FQNNGV. The CDR3 extends over 17 amino acids. Here the CDR3 reads CASSLTRQGGSGETQYF.

The genes are TRBV27 and TRBJ2-7; the TCRdb call, TRBD1, lacks DNA for checking. The V gene's germline CDR1 is MNHEY and CDR2 SMNVEV (reference sequence). The CDR3 is 15 amino acids. The CDR3: CASRAGTAWRYEQYF.

The CDR3 reads CSASSPRSYEAFF. The chain employs TRBV20-1 and TRBJ1-1. Germline assignment: CDR1 DFQATT and CDR2 SNEGSKA (reference sequence). The CDR3 loop spans 13 amino acids.

The V gene is TRBV10-2, the J gene TRBJ1-1; the D call from TCRdb, TRBD1, cannot be confirmed without DNA. Germline V lookup: CDR1 WSHSY, CDR2 SAAADI. This CDR3 has 14 amino acids. CDR3 sequence: CASTWTGVDTEAFF.

The rearrangement links TRBV15 to TRBJ2-7; TCRdb names TRBD1, which stays unverified in the absence of DNA. CDR1 is LNHNV and CDR2 is YYDKDF in the germline V gene (reference sequence). This CDR3 has 16 residues. CDR3: CATSIRTQTSSYEQYF.

This chain joins TRBV10-3 and TRBJ1-1; lacking DNA, the TRBD1 call made by TCRdb goes unchecked. The length of the CDR3 is 14 residues. In germline, CDR1 is ENHRY, CDR2 SYGVKD. CDR3 residues: CAISPDSMNTEAFF.

The chain links TRBV6-6 to TRBJ2-5; the TRBD2 assignment by TCRdb is unverifiable without DNA. CDR1 and CDR2 from the germline V gene are MNHNY and SVGAGI (reference sequence). CDR3 length: 13 residues. Here the CDR3 reads CASSDGGRETQYF.

The chain combines TRBV11-2 with TRBJ1-5. The CDR3 totals 16 residues. The germline gives CDR1 SGHAT, CDR2 FQNNGV. The CDR3: CASSLEVRHSNQPQHF.

The gene calls are TRBV19 and TRBJ1-2; checking the TCRdb D call of TRBD1 is not possible without DNA. CDR1 and CDR2 from the germline V gene are LNHDA and SQIVND (reference sequence). The CDR3 sequence is 14 residues long. This CDR3 reads CASSSTGIFYGYTF.

The V call is TRBV9, the J call TRBJ1-2; the D gene TCRdb calls, TRBD1, cannot be checked with no DNA. This CDR3 has 15 residues. The germline gives CDR1 SGDLS, CDR2 YYNGEE. CDR3 sequence: CASSVGGMSDYGYTF.

The rearrangement links TRBV3-1 to TRBJ2-7. Germline values: CDR1 LGHDT, CDR2 YNNKEL (reference sequence). The CDR3 extends over 14 amino acids. CDR3 protein: CASSQDQSSYEQYF.

The V and J genes are TRBV20-1 and TRBJ2-3; there is no DNA to check the TCRdb D call of TRBD1. Germline V gene sequence: CDR1 DFQATT, CDR2 SNEGSKA (reference sequence). The CDR3 sequence is 15 residues long. CDR3 region: CSARFPFLSTDTQYF.

J is TRBJ1-4 and V is TRBV5-1. CDR3 length equals 14 residues. The V gene's germline CDR1 is SGHRS and CDR2 YFSETQ. CDR3 region: CASSGGDGYEKLFF.

This chain links TRBV4-1 with TRBJ2-5; TCRdb names TRBD2, which stays unverified in the absence of DNA. Germline assignment: CDR1 MGHRA and CDR2 YSYEKL. The CDR3 is 19 residues long. This chain's CDR3 is CASSQDSGVKGPWKETQYF.

The CDR3 loop is CASSFWGEGESLLAKNIQYF. The chain has TRBV5-4 and TRBJ2-4; without DNA, the TCRdb call of TRBD2 cannot be checked. Germline V gives CDR1 SGHNT, CDR2 YYREEE (reference sequence). The CDR3 loop spans 20 amino acids.

This rearrangement joins TRBV6-2 or TRBV6-3 to TRBJ2-1; TCRdb names TRBD2, which stays unverified in the absence of DNA. Germline assignment: CDR1 MNHEY and CDR2 SVGEGT. This CDR3 region has 15 residues. CDR3 region: CASTPPSSSYNEQFF.

The chain joins TRBV5-5 to TRBJ2-7; checking the TCRdb D call of TRBD1 is not possible without DNA. The CDR3 is made up of 14 amino acids. CDR1 and CDR2 from the germline V gene are SGHKS and YYEKEE (reference sequence). The CDR3 is CASSLQGGRGEQYF.